This T cell receptor beta chain was sequenced for a study of cytomegalovirus exposure and HLA in healthy donors. V was clipped by 6 bases and J by 0 bases; unmatched bases: 6. Germline lookup yields CDR1 SNHLY and CDR2 FYNNEI. This CDR3 region has 16 residues. PCR involved 60 Vbeta and 13 Jbeta primers. Repertoires were generated with immunoSEQ multiplex PCR, while TCRdb's copy carries only in-frame clones and drops some. The sample holds approximately 51,000 clones; about four fifths are singletons and the top ten take roughly 2.5%. The source is a boy under 18 in good health and CMV-seropositive. The sample consisted of PBMCs. The chain recombines TRBV2 with TRBJ1-5, with 9 bases matching TRBD1. The CDR3 sequence: CASRGDRAYSNQPQHF. In DNA form, the CDR3 reads TGTGCCAGCAGGGGGGACAGGGCCTATAGCAATCAGCCCCAGCATTTT.